The clone carrying this T cell receptor beta chain has just one count. This sample was taken from a study of control samples from healthy donors and cancer patients. CDR3 length: 15 amino acids. The V gene's germline CDR1 is MGHRA and CDR2 YSYEKL. The V and J ends lost 4 bases and 5 bases respectively, with 14 bases between them. Repertoires were generated with immunoSEQ multiplex PCR, while TCRdb's copy carries only in-frame clones and drops some. The data contain some 120,000 clones, roughly 86% of them seen just once; the ten biggest clones take up around 3%. V and J are TRBV4-1 and TRBJ1-4; a possible D gene is TRBD1 (5 bases). This sequence originates from a man in his 60s in good health. The sequenced sample consisted of blood. CDR3 amino acids: CASSRTGTENEKLFF. CDR3 in DNA: TGCGCCAGCAGCCGCACCGGGACGGAGAATGAAAAACTGTTTTTT.